This TCR beta chain came from a study of T-cell reconstitution after alpha-beta-depleted transplantation in children. This clonotype was seen many times. The target antigen is unknown. Using unique molecular identifiers, the investigators prepared the TCRbeta library. TCRdb ran MiXCR on the PCR reads and lists one entry per CDR3 protein. The table records about 280,000 distinct CDR3 sequences, about 9.9% of them present only once. Trimming cost V 5 bases and J 1 base; bases outside gene matches: 15. The CDR3 covers 18 residues. CDR1 SGHAT and CDR2 FQNNGV come from the germline V gene. Study results and limitations: Approximately two months post-transplant, alpha-beta T cells reportedly originated from several hundred expanded graft clones.

This chain links TRBV11-2 with TRBJ2-3, with 7 bases matching TRBD2. The clonotype was recovered from a male patient between 2 and 9 years old who had a stem cell transplant for chronic granulomatous disease, so the T cells may come from the graft donor. The input for sequencing was peripheral blood, taken 180 days after TCRalphabeta/CD19-depleted stem cell transplant. The CDR3 loop is CASSPPGRSVRGTDTQYF. The DNA for the CDR3 is TGTGCCAGCAGCCCCCCCGGGAGGTCGGTCAGGGGCACAGATACGCAGTATTTT.